The entry below describes one T cell receptor (beta chain). This sample was taken from a study of blood T cell repertoires in COVID-19. Across the whole study: Samples taken during acute and convalescent COVID-19 were collected in the United States, Italy and Spain. PBMCs, B-cell-depleted T cells, or T cells provided the cDNA or gDNA that made up the material.

This CDR3 region has 15 residues. From germline, CDR1 is LGHDT and CDR2 YNNKEL (reference sequence). Trimming pared 0 bases from V and 6 bases from J, leaving 11 bases between. Original handling: By means of reference gene primer amplification, nucleated cell counts were estimated. The repertoire was sequenced with immunoSEQ multiplex PCR; TCRdb's copy has only in-frame clones and lacks some. Clone size and the V and J calls come from that table; the DNA yielded D and trimming. The sample contains about 150,000 clones, roughly 82% of which appear only once. The specimen sequenced was peripheral blood. The chain joins TRBV3-1 (or the pseudogene TRBV3-2) to TRBJ2-2; perhaps TRBD1 as D (7 bases). The sequence was obtained from a woman aged 50 to 60 with acute or convalescent COVID-19. The CDR3 protein is CASSQEDREAGELFF. CDR3 DNA sequence: TGTGCCAGCAGCCAAGAAGACAGGGAGGCCGGGGAGCTGTTTTTT.